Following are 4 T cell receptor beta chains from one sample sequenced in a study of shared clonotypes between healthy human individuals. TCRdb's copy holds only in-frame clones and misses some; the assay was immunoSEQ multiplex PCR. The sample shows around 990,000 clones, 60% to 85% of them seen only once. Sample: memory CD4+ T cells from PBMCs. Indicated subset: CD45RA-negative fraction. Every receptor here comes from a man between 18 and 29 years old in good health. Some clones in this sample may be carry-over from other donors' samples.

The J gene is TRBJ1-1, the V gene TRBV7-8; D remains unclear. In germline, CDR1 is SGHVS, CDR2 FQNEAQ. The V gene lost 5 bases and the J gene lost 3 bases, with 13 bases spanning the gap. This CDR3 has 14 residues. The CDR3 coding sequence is TGTGCCAGCAGCCTCCTAAATACAGACACTGAAGCTTTCTTT. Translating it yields CASSLLNTDTEAFF.

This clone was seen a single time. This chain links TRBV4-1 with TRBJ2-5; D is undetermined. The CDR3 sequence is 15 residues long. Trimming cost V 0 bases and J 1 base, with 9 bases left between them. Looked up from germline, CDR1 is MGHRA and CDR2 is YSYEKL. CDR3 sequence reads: CASSQDDGGQETQYF. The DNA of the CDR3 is TGCGCCAGCAGCCAAGATGATGGTGGCCAAGAGACCCAGTACTTC.

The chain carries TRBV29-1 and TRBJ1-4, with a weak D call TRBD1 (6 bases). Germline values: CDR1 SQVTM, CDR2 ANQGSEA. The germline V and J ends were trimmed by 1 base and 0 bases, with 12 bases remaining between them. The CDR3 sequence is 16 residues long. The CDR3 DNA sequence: TGCAGCGTTGAAGGGGGGCAGGGAGCAACTAATGAAAAACTGTTTTTT. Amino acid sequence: CSVEGGQGATNEKLFF.

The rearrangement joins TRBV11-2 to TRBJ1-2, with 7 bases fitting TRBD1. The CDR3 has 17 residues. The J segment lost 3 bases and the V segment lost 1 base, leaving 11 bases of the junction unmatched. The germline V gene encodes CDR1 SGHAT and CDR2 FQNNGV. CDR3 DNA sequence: TGTGCCAGCAGCTTAGGAGGGAGGGGGCGTATCGACTATGGCTACACCTTC. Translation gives CASSLGGRGRIDYGYTF.